The 22 T cell receptor beta chains in this list originate from one sample, sequenced in a study of blood T cell repertoires in COVID-19. The data were produced by immunoSEQ multiplex PCR, yet TCRdb's version contains in-frame clones alone and is incomplete. The sample contains roughly 500,000 clones, 85% to 90% of which appear only once. The sample comprised PBMCs or T cells enriched from blood (not recorded which). The origin of the receptors is a woman aged 40-49 years who had recovered from COVID-19.

V and J are TRBV2 and TRBJ2-7; TRBD2 might be the D (5 bases). CDR3 length: 14 residues. The germline V gene encodes CDR1 SNHLY and CDR2 FYNNEI. V was shortened by 0 bases and J by 4 bases, with 10 bases between the two germline ends. CDR3 in DNA: TGTGCCAGCAGTGAAGCACCTACTAGGTACGAGCAGTACTTC. As protein: CASSEAPTRYEQYF.

This clone was detected once. The chain has TRBV6-5 and TRBJ2-7; 9 bases line up with TRBD1. The V and J ends lost 6 bases and 1 base, in that order; junction bases with no gene match: 4. The CDR3 spans 14 residues. Germline lookup yields CDR1 MNHEY and CDR2 SVGAGI. CDR3 residues: CASRADRGSYEQYF. As DNA, the CDR3 is TGTGCCAGCAGAGCGGACAGGGGATCCTACGAGCAGTACTTC.

This clone was seen a single time. V gene TRBV5-1 combines with J gene TRBJ2-7; 8 bases fit TRBD1. Per germline, CDR1 SGHRS and CDR2 YFSETQ. V was clipped by 3 bases and J by 5 bases; unmatched bases: 10. The CDR3 extends over 15 amino acids. The CDR3 here is CASSYYRDRLDEQYF. The CDR3 region has the DNA TGCGCCAGCAGCTATTACCGGGACAGGCTCGACGAGCAGTACTTC.

This chain connects TRBV7-2 to TRBJ1-3; 9 bases agree with TRBD1. The germline CDR1 and CDR2 sequences are SGHTA and FQGNSA. The junction had 4 bases not matched to a gene; V was cut back by 1 base and J by 3 bases. The CDR3 extends over 16 amino acids. The CDR3 region is CASSLGGQGGGNTIYF. The CDR3 DNA follows: TGTGCCAGCAGCTTAGGGGGACAGGGAGGTGGAAACACCATATATTTT.

V is TRBV6-7 and J is TRBJ1-1, with 9 bases lining up with TRBD1. TRBV6-7 is treated as an ORF (open reading frame) with a function not yet certain. Trimming took 0 bases from V and 10 from J; bases not matched to a gene: 12. The CDR3 has 16 amino acids. The CDR3 nucleotides read TGTGCCAGCAGTTACTCGAAGGGACAGGGTCAACAGGTAGCTTTCTTT. Translated: CASSYSKGQGQQVAFF.

The chain couples TRBV2 to TRBJ2-4; TRBD2 matches at 12 bases. The CDR3 has 16 residues. V was clipped by 5 bases and J by 2 bases; unmatched bases: 4. CDR1 SNHLY and CDR2 FYNNEI come from the germline V gene. The CDR3 DNA reads as TGTGCCAGCAGTCAACTAGCGGGAGGACCCAAAAACATTCAGTACTTC. It is translated as CASSQLAGGPKNIQYF.

This chain uses TRBV7-2 with TRBJ2-7; 12 bases agree with TRBD2. The germline V gene has CDR1 SGHTA and CDR2 FQGNSA. Germline trimming cut 5 bases from V and 3 bases from J; bases unmatched to any gene: 11. This CDR3 contains 17 residues. CDR3 region: CASSDPGLAGQHYEQYF. The CDR3 region has the DNA TGTGCCAGCAGCGACCCGGGACTAGCGGGCCAACACTACGAGCAGTACTTC.

V gene TRBV4-1 combines with J gene TRBJ2-2; weak D call: TRBD2 (5 bases). The CDR3 totals 15 residues. With 1 base removed from V and 3 bases from J, the gap between germline ends came to 9 bases. Germline CDR1 and CDR2: MGHRA and YSYEKL. CDR3 DNA sequence: TGCGCCAGCAGCCAAGGAGGGTCCGACACCGGGGAGCTGTTTTTT. Its protein is CASSQGGSDTGELFF.

The rearrangement uses TRBV18 and TRBJ1-3, with a tentative D call TRBD1 (5 bases). Trimming pared 3 bases from V and 0 bases from J, leaving 15 bases between. Germline V CDR1 and CDR2: KGHSH, LQKENI. This CDR3 spans 17 amino acids. CDR3 DNA: TGTGCCAGCTCACCCTACCAACAGGTGAACTCTGGAAACACCATATATTTT. It translates to CASSPYQQVNSGNTIYF.

The rearrangement uses TRBV4-3 and TRBJ2-3, with a possible D match to TRBD2 (6 bases). V dropped 1 base and J dropped 3 bases, with 11 bases sitting between them. Per germline, CDR1 LGHNA and CDR2 YSLEER. This CDR3 contains 15 residues. CDR3 sequence: CASSQASVGTDTQYF. The CDR3 DNA is TGCGCCAGCAGCCAAGCTAGCGTTGGAACAGATACGCAGTATTTT.

The rearrangement links TRBV29-1 to TRBJ2-7; the D gene is possibly TRBD2 (5 bases). V lost 1 base and J lost 2, with 6 bases in between. Germline lookup yields CDR1 SQVTM and CDR2 ANQGSEA. The CDR3 sequence is 12 residues long. CDR3 sequence (DNA): TGCAGCGTTGAAGGGACTGCCTACGAGCAGTACTTC. Its translation: CSVEGTAYEQYF.

The J gene is TRBJ1-5, the V gene TRBV7-6; 8 nucleotides match TRBD1. This CDR3 is built from 15 residues. Germline CDR1 is SGHVS and CDR2 is FNYEAQ. V shed 5 bases and J 6 bases; nucleotides not matched to a gene: 9. The CDR3 DNA reads as TGTGCCAGCAGCCCCGGACAGGGTTGGGGTCAGCCCCAGCATTTT. Protein: CASSPGQGWGQPQHF.

The genes are TRBV6-6 and TRBJ1-6; TRBD1 matches at 7 bases. The CDR3 is 13 amino acids. Unmatched junction bases numbered 6, after V lost 7 bases and J lost 9 bases. The germline V gene has CDR1 MNHNY and CDR2 SVGAGI (reference sequence). The CDR3 here is CASKQGDSSPLHF. The DNA for the CDR3 is TGTGCCAGCAAACAAGGGGACAGTTCACCCCTCCACTTT.

The chain recombines TRBV7-9 with TRBJ2-2; D call uncertain. The length of the CDR3 is 13 residues. V was shortened by 7 bases and J by 7 bases, with 13 bases between the two germline ends. The germline gives CDR1 SEHNR, CDR2 FQNEAQ (reference sequence). The CDR3 region has the DNA TGTGCCAGCAACGGGTTTAACGGCGGGGAGCTGTTTTTT. It is translated as CASNGFNGGELFF.

The rearrangement joins TRBV30 to TRBJ1-6; TRBD1 matches 7 bases. J was trimmed by 8 bases and V by 5 bases; bases with no gene match: 6. CDR1 and CDR2 (germline): GTSNPN, SVGIG (reference sequence). This CDR3 spans 13 amino acids. The CDR3: CAWEGGGYSPLHF. The CDR3 DNA reads as TGTGCCTGGGAAGGGGGCGGTTATTCACCCCTCCACTTT.

This rearrangement joins TRBV24-1 to TRBJ1-2, with 11 bases lining up with TRBD1. Germline loops: CDR1 KGHDR, CDR2 SFDVKD. V trimming: 4 bases; J trimming: 2 bases; junction bases outside the gene matches: 5. The CDR3 has 16 amino acids. CDR3 sequence reads: CATSDPGQGANYGYTF. CDR3 sequence (DNA): TGTGCCACCAGTGACCCCGGACAGGGGGCAAACTATGGCTACACCTTC.

The J gene is TRBJ2-5, the V gene TRBV19; 14 bases are a match to TRBD2. The germline CDR1 and CDR2 sequences are LNHDA and SQIVND (reference sequence). The V segment lost 5 bases and the J segment 0 bases; nucleotides outside the gene matches: 2. This CDR3 has 16 amino acids. CDR3 nucleotides: TGTGCCAGTAGTCCGGGACTAGCGGGAGACCAAGAGACCCAGTACTTC. Translated: CASSPGLAGDQETQYF.

With respect to this clone: The sample carries other DNA sequences with the same CDR3. This chain uses TRBV11-2 with TRBJ2-3; D perhaps matches TRBD1 (5 bases). There are 13 residues in the CDR3. Trimming removed 0 bases at V and 6 bases at J, with 7 bases between. Per germline, CDR1 SGHAT and CDR2 FQNNGV. The CDR3 nucleotides read TGTGCCAGCAGCTTAGATAGGGGTGATACGCAGTATTTT. Amino acid sequence: CASSLDRGDTQYF.

The rearrangement joins TRBV10-1 to TRBJ1-1; D is uncertain. V lost 9 bases, J lost 7 bases, and 18 bases lay in between. This CDR3 contains 13 residues. CDR1 and CDR2 from the germline V gene are WNHNN and SYGVQD (reference sequence). CDR3 coding DNA: TGCGCCAGGATCGGACCGGACTGCCTTGAAGCTTTCTTT. This sequence encodes CARIGPDCLEAFF.

CDR3 protein: CASSRRRTSNYGYTF. The CDR3 DNA sequence: TGTGCCAGCAGCCGAAGACGGACTTCTAACTATGGCTACACCTTC. The rearrangement links TRBV3-1 (or the pseudogene TRBV3-2) to TRBJ1-2; D is uncertain. Between the trimmed V and J ends, which lost 4 bases and 0 bases, there was a span of 12 bases. CDR3 length equals 15 residues. CDR1 and CDR2 (germline): LGHDT, YNNKEL (reference sequence).

This chain joins TRBV7-9 and TRBJ2-3, with 14 bases lining up with TRBD2. The germline CDR1 and CDR2 sequences are SEHNR and FQNEAQ (reference sequence). With 3 bases clipped from V and 6 bases from J, the junction kept 8 bases outside the gene matches. The CDR3 loop spans 17 amino acids. CDR3 DNA sequence: TGTGCCAGCAGCTTGGCAGGACTAGCGGGAGGTAGGGATACGCAGTATTTT. It yields the protein CASSLAGLAGGRDTQYF.

This clone has a count of ten or more. This chain joins TRBV18 and TRBJ2-1, with 7 bases that match TRBD1. This CDR3 region has 12 residues. Trimming cost V 0 bases and J 13 bases; bases outside gene matches: 3. CDR1 is KGHSH and CDR2 is LQKENI in the germline V gene. CDR3 nucleotide sequence: TGTGCCAGCTCACCACCGGGGACAGCTCAGTTCTTC. This encodes CASSPPGTAQFF.